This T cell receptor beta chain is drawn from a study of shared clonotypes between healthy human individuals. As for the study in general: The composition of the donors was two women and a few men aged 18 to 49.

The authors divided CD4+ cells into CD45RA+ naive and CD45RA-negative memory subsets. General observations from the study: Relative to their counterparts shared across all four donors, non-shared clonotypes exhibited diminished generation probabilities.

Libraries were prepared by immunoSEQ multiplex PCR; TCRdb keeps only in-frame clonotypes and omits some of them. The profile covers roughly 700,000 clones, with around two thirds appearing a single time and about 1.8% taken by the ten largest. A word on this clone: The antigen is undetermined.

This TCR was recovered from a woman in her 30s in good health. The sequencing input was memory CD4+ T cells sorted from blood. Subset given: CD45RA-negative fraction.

This CDR3 reads CASSPPVLSEQYF. CDR3 nucleotides: TGTGCCAGCTCACCACCGGTCCTGAGCGAGCAGTACTTC. The chain couples TRBV18 to TRBJ2-7, with unresolved D. The V and J ends lost 0 bases and 6 bases respectively, with 9 bases between them. The CDR3 consists of 13 residues. Germline V gene lookup returns CDR1 KGHSH and CDR2 LQKENI. The whole variable domain, remainder taken from reference TRBV18 and TRBJ2-7, is NAGVMQNPRHLVRRRGQEARLRCSPMKGHSHVYWYRQLPEEGLKFMVYLQKENIIDESGMPKERFSAEFPKEGPSILRIQQVVRGDSAAYFCASSPPVLSEQYFGPGTRLTVT.